The 32 T cell receptor beta chains reported below all come from one sample, sequenced in a study of blood T cell repertoires in COVID-19. Produced via immunoSEQ multiplex PCR; TCRdb's table is partial and in-frame only. The data contain fewer than 100,000 clones, roughly 80% of them singletons. The material sequenced was peripheral blood. These receptor sequences come from a human donor in a cohort sampled during active COVID-19.

The J gene is TRBJ1-1, the V gene TRBV19; 7 nucleotides line up with TRBD1. Germline V gene lookup returns CDR1 LNHDA and CDR2 SQIVND (reference sequence). CDR3 length: 16 residues. V was clipped by 1 base and J by 2 bases; unmatched bases: 7. This CDR3 is CASSIAQGTANTEAFF. As DNA, the CDR3 is TGTGCCAGTAGTATAGCCCAAGGGACAGCCAACACTGAAGCTTTCTTT.

The rearrangement uses TRBV28 and TRBJ2-7; 10 bases match TRBD2. Germline V gives CDR1 MDHEN, CDR2 SYDVKM. The CDR3 is 16 amino acids. The ends lost 3 bases at V and 2 bases at J; junction bases unmatched: 7. As DNA, the CDR3 is TGTGCCAGCAGTTTTATCACTAGCGGGGTGGCCTACGAGCAGTACTTC. Amino acid sequence: CASSFITSGVAYEQYF.

The chain links TRBV29-1 to TRBJ2-7; TRBD1 agrees at 9 bases. CDR3 size: 14 residues. Germline V gene lookup returns CDR1 SQVTM and CDR2 ANQGSEA. V gave up 7 bases and J gave up 5 bases; unmatched junction bases: 12. CDR3 loop: CSGSRGQGYNEQYF. Written as DNA, the CDR3 is TGCAGCGGTTCCCGAGGACAGGGGTACAACGAGCAGTACTTC.

This chain uses TRBV28 with TRBJ2-5; 10 bases match TRBD1. V dropped 4 bases and J dropped 5; count of bases not matched to a gene: 7. The CDR3 is made up of 15 amino acids. In germline, CDR1 is MDHEN, CDR2 SYDVKM. CDR3: CASSSLGQGRETQYF. CDR3 coding DNA: TGTGCCAGCAGTTCCTTGGGACAGGGGCGGGAGACCCAGTACTTC.

The chain links TRBV21-1 to TRBJ2-1; no check of the table's D call, TRBD1, against the DNA was made. TRBV21-1 is shown as a pseudogene. CDR3 length: 17 amino acids. CDR3 sequence (DNA): TGTGCCAGCAGCAAAGGGGGCGTGCCACAGGGAATTGATGAGCAGTTCTTC. Translation: CASSKGGVPQGIDEQFF.

This clone was seen a single time. This sequence joins TRBV28 and TRBJ2-2; 9 bases map to TRBD1. Per germline, CDR1 MDHEN and CDR2 SYDVKM. J was trimmed by 5 bases and V by 6 bases; bases with no gene match: 13. CDR3 size: 17 residues. The CDR3 region has the DNA TGTGCCAGCAGATCCTACAGGGGGCGAGGTATGACCGGGGAGCTGTTTTTT. Translation: CASRSYRGRGMTGELFF.

The chain employs TRBV29-1 and TRBJ1-2, with a weak D call TRBD1 (5 bases). CDR1 SQVTM and CDR2 ANQGSEA come from the germline V gene. The CDR3 runs to 11 residues. Deletions cut 4 bases from V and 8 bases from J, with 11 bases between. The CDR3 bases are TGCAGCGTTGCCGCAGGGCACGGCTACACCTTC. Encoded protein: CSVAAGHGYTF.

This clone was recorded only once. The J gene is TRBJ2-3, the V gene TRBV3-1 (or the pseudogene TRBV3-2); a weak D match, TRBD2 (6 bases). The CDR3 spans 14 residues. CDR1 LGHDT and CDR2 YNNKEL come from the germline V gene (reference sequence). The V end lost 3 bases, the J end lost 5 bases, and 12 bases lay between the germline ends. The DNA of the CDR3 is TGTGCCAGCAGCCAGGATGCCGGGGGAGATACGCAGTATTTT. Its protein product is CASSQDAGGDTQYF.

V usage is TRBV7-9 and J usage is TRBJ2-2; maybe TRBD2 (6 bases). The CDR3 runs 16 residues. Germline CDR1 SEHNR, CDR2 FQNEAQ (reference sequence). V was cut by 4 bases and J by 0 bases, with 12 bases left in between. The CDR3, as DNA: TGTGCCAGCAGCTCTTCCGGGACTCCGAACACCGGGGAGCTGTTTTTT. Its translation is CASSSSGTPNTGELFF.

The rearrangement uses TRBV28 and TRBJ1-6; D unresolved. Trimming took 4 bases from V and 7 from J, leaving 20 bases between them. Per germline, CDR1 MDHEN and CDR2 SYDVKM. The length of the CDR3 is 17 residues. In DNA form, the CDR3 reads TGTGCCAGCAGTTCATTCTCAGGAGACTATACGAATTCACCCCTCCACTTT. Translation gives CASSSFSGDYTNSPLHF.

The chain employs TRBV24-1 and TRBJ2-7, with D unclear. The length of the CDR3 is 11 residues. Trimming removed 2 bases from V and 7 bases from J, with 5 bases in between. CDR1 is KGHDR, CDR2 SFDVKD, per germline. CDR3 protein: CATSDYGEQYF. For the CDR3, the DNA is TGTGCCACCAGTGATTACGGGGAGCAGTACTTC.

The chain has TRBV7-9 and TRBJ2-3; TRBD2 aligns across 11 bases. V gave up 5 bases and J gave up 3 bases; unmatched junction bases: 4. The CDR3 totals 15 residues. Germline V gene lookup returns CDR1 SEHNR and CDR2 FQNEAQ (reference sequence). CDR3 amino acids: CASSPGLADTDTQYF. As DNA, the CDR3 is TGTGCCAGCAGCCCGGGACTAGCGGATACAGATACGCAGTATTTT. Full variable domain (rest looked up from reference TRBV7-9 and TRBJ2-3): DTGVSQNPRHKITKRGQNVTFRCDPISEHNRLYWYRQTLGQGPEFLTYFQNEAQLEKSRLLSDRFSAERPKGSFSTLEIQRTEQGDSAMYLCASSPGLADTDTQYFGPGTRLTVL.

This chain joins TRBV7-9 and TRBJ1-2; a weak D match, TRBD1 (6 bases). Trimming pared 5 bases from V and 5 bases from J, leaving 21 bases between. The germline gives CDR1 SEHNR, CDR2 FQNEAQ (reference sequence). This CDR3 spans 16 amino acids. The CDR3 bases are TGTGCCAGCAGCCCTCTCAGGGGAGATTCCGAGTATGGCTACACCTTC. The encoded protein is CASSPLRGDSEYGYTF.

The chain carries TRBV7-2 and TRBJ2-1; weak D call: TRBD2 (5 bases). CDR3 length: 15 amino acids. V gave up 5 bases and J gave up 6 bases, with 17 bases separating them. Germline-derived CDR1 and CDR2 are SGHTA and FQGNSA. CDR3: CASSPESFGGNEQFF. For the CDR3, the DNA is TGTGCCAGCAGCCCCGAGAGTTTTGGAGGCAATGAGCAGTTCTTC.

This chain links TRBV10-1 with TRBJ2-1; possible D gene TRBD2, 6 bases. The CDR3 has 14 amino acids. V was trimmed by 3 bases and J by 2 bases, leaving 8 bases between them. Germline V CDR1 and CDR2: WNHNN, SYGVQD (reference sequence). The CDR3 nucleotides read TGCGCCAGCAGTGAAGGAGGGGCCTACAATGAGCAGTTCTTC. As protein: CASSEGGAYNEQFF.

The rearrangement links TRBV21-1 to TRBJ2-7; TRBD1, the table's D call, was not compared with the DNA. TRBV21-1 is recorded as a pseudogene. This CDR3 region has 15 residues. The CDR3 DNA reads as TGTGCCAGCAGCTCACCGACAGGGATATCCTACGAGCAGTACTTC. Translated, it gives CASSSPTGISYEQYF.

The rearrangement uses TRBV5-5 and TRBJ2-1, with 8 nucleotides matching TRBD2. CDR1 and CDR2 from the germline V gene are SGHKS and YYEKEE (reference sequence). V lost 4 bases to trimming and J lost 4 bases; unmatched junction nucleotides: 1. This CDR3 is built from 13 residues. The CDR3 spells CASSQREYNEQFF. CDR3 in DNA: TGTGCCAGCAGCCAGCGGGAGTACAATGAGCAGTTCTTC.

The V call is TRBV6-5, the J call TRBJ2-3; D perhaps matches TRBD2 (6 bases). The V end was cut by 0 bases, the J end by 8 bases, with 12 bases between. Looked up from germline, CDR1 is MNHEY and CDR2 is SVGAGI. The CDR3 spans 14 residues. CDR3 DNA sequence: TGTGCCAGCAGTTACTCGACATGGGACTCTACGCAGTATTTT. Its translation is CASSYSTWDSTQYF.

This sequence joins TRBV23-1 and TRBJ2-7, with a tentative D call TRBD2 (5 bases). TRBV23-1 falls under the ORF class, with uncertain function. V lost 4 bases to trimming and J lost 9 bases, with 25 bases between them. The CDR3 covers 16 residues. CDR3 in amino acids: CASSLPGTSPLRGQYF. The CDR3 region has the DNA TGCGCCAGCAGTCTACCCGGAACATCACCGCTTCGGGGGCAGTACTTC.

The V call is TRBV7-3, the J call TRBJ2-3; unclear D gene. This CDR3 is 14 amino acids long. The germline V gene has CDR1 SGHTA and CDR2 FQGTGA. Trimming took off 5 bases at V and 4 bases at J, with 13 bases between the two ends. CDR3 bases: TGTGCCAGCAGCCCCGAAGATAAGCCAGATACGCAGTATTTT. Translation: CASSPEDKPDTQYF.

This rearrangement joins TRBV14 to TRBJ1-5, with TRBD1 matching 8 bases. V was clipped by 3 bases and J by 5 bases; unmatched bases: 9. The CDR3 extends over 16 amino acids. CDR1 and CDR2 from the germline V gene are SGHDN and FVKESK. The CDR3: CASSHRRGLIYQPQHF. Written as DNA, the CDR3 is TGTGCCAGCAGCCATCGCAGGGGGCTGATTTATCAGCCCCAGCATTTT.

The J gene is TRBJ2-3, the V gene TRBV3-1 (or the pseudogene TRBV3-2); D is ambiguous. The V gene's germline CDR1 is LGHDT and CDR2 YNNKEL (reference sequence). CDR3 length equals 12 residues. V lost 2 bases, J lost 2 bases, and 2 bases lay in between. For the CDR3, the DNA is TGTGCCAGCAGCCAACACACAGATACGCAGTATTTT. Translated, it gives CASSQHTDTQYF.

The J gene is TRBJ2-2, the V gene TRBV5-4; TRBD2 matches 10 bases. The CDR3 has 16 residues. J gave up 3 bases and V 4 bases, and 6 bases lay outside the gene matches. CDR1 is SGHNT, CDR2 YYREEE, per germline (reference sequence). The CDR3 bases are TGTGCCAGCAGCCCACCTAGCGGGAGTGACACCGGGGAGCTGTTTTTT. This gives the protein CASSPPSGSDTGELFF.

The chain joins TRBV24-1 to TRBJ2-5; 7 bases are shared with TRBD1. V dropped 7 bases and J dropped 0; count of bases not matched to a gene: 7. Germline V gene data show CDR1 as KGHDR and CDR2 as SFDVKD. CDR3 length equals 15 residues. The CDR3 DNA reads as TGTGCCACCAGGAAAGGGACAGAGTACCAAGAGACCCAGTACTTC. Translating gives CATRKGTEYQETQYF.

The J gene is TRBJ2-3, the V gene TRBV11-2; TRBD2 aligns across 9 bases. After removal of 8 bases from V and 2 bases from J, the junction contained 14 bases not matched to a gene. This CDR3 spans 17 amino acids. Germline V gives CDR1 SGHAT, CDR2 FQNNGV. This CDR3 reads CASATGEAGGITDTQYF. In nucleotides, the CDR3 is TGTGCCAGCGCGACCGGGGAAGCGGGAGGTATCACAGATACGCAGTATTTT.

The V call is TRBV7-4, the J call TRBJ2-7, with 8 bases that match TRBD2. With V trimmed by 6 bases and J by 2 bases, 12 bases remained unmatched. The CDR3 extends over 16 amino acids. Germline loops: CDR1 SGHVT, CDR2 SQSDAQ. The CDR3 DNA is TGTGCCAGCAGGCCCCCACTAGCGGATATTACCTACGAGCAGTACTTC. As protein: CASRPPLADITYEQYF.

The genes are TRBV5-1 and TRBJ2-2, with 10 bases aligning to TRBD1. V lost 6 bases to trimming and J lost 3 bases; unmatched junction nucleotides: 5. Germline CDR1 and CDR2: SGHRS and YFSETQ. CDR3 size: 15 residues. CDR3 coding DNA: TGCGCCAGCACCAAGACAGGGGGCTACACCGGGGAGCTGTTTTTT. Translation gives CASTKTGGYTGELFF. Filled out from reference TRBV5-1 and TRBJ2-2, the complete variable domain reads KAGVTQTPRYLIKTRGQQVTLSCSPISGHRSVSWYQQTPGQGLQFLFEYFSETQRNKGNFPGRFSGRQFSNSRSEMNVSTLELGDSALYLCASTKTGGYTGELFFGEGSRLTVL.

This clone was counted a few times. V gene TRBV10-1 combines with J gene TRBJ2-3; 7 bases agree with TRBD2. Germline CDR1 and CDR2: WNHNN and SYGVQD (reference sequence). V shed 2 bases and J 6 bases; nucleotides not matched to a gene: 5. This CDR3 is built from 14 residues. This CDR3 is CASSESGIYDTQYF. The CDR3 nucleotides are TGCGCCAGCAGTGAGAGCGGGATATACGATACGCAGTATTTT.

CDR3 loop: CASSPGGLASYNEQFF. The CDR3 nucleotides read TGTGCCAGCTCACCTGGCGGTCTAGCGAGTTACAATGAGCAGTTCTTC. J is TRBJ2-1 and V is TRBV18, with D maybe TRBD2 (6 bases). The CDR3 spans 16 residues. Trimming left V 3 bases short and J 4 bases short, with 16 bases between. The germline V gene has CDR1 KGHSH and CDR2 LQKENI.

This chain joins TRBV7-9 and TRBJ2-3, with 9 nucleotides matching TRBD2. CDR3 length equals 17 residues. Per germline, CDR1 SEHNR and CDR2 FQNEAQ (reference sequence). J gave up 2 bases and V 4 bases, and 10 bases lay outside the gene matches. CDR3 DNA: TGTGCCAGCAGCTCCCGCCGAGGACTAGCGAACACAGATACGCAGTATTTT. Its translation: CASSSRRGLANTDTQYF. The full variable domain, in which reference TRBV7-9 and TRBJ2-3 provide the parts outside the CDR3, is DTGVSQNPRHKITKRGQNVTFRCDPISEHNRLYWYRQTLGQGPEFLTYFQNEAQLEKSRLLSDRFSAERPKGSFSTLEIQRTEQGDSAMYLCASSSRRGLANTDTQYFGPGTRLTVL.

This sequence joins TRBV15 and TRBJ2-1; 9 bases line up with TRBD1. Germline trimming cut 0 bases from V and 9 bases from J; bases unmatched to any gene: 9. This CDR3 has 16 amino acids. Germline values: CDR1 LNHNV, CDR2 YYDKDF (reference sequence). The CDR3 here is CATSRDLPGQGGEQFF. For the CDR3, the DNA is TGTGCCACCAGCAGAGATCTTCCGGGACAGGGAGGTGAGCAGTTCTTC.

The CDR3 region has the DNA TGTGCCAGCAGCTTCATAGGGGTCCATACGCAGTATTTT. This translates into CASSFIGVHTQYF. The rearrangement uses TRBV7-8 and TRBJ2-3, with a tentative D call TRBD1 (5 bases). V was cut by 3 bases and J by 7 bases, with 11 bases left in between. This CDR3 comprises 13 residues. Germline CDR1 and CDR2: SGHVS and FQNEAQ.